This T cell receptor beta chain emerged from a study of vaccination and CD4 T cells after COVID-19. Study-level information: The makeup of the convalescents was six males and four females, two of them Hispanic. Cells received overlapping spike peptides from SARS-CoV-2, HCoV-NL63, HCoV-OC43 and HCoV-229E as stimulation. Control cultures were given a CEFX pool, an HIV-1 Nef pool, or no peptide.

Sequenced with the Oncomine TCR Beta short-read assay was DNA taken from cultured CD4+ T cells. TCRdb analysed the PCR reads with MiXCR anew, one entry per CDR3 protein. Of around 14,000 distinct CDR3 sequences listed, around 55% are singletons. A note on this clonotype: What it recognizes is unknown.

Germline V CDR1 and CDR2: DFQATT, SNEGSKA (reference sequence). The CDR3 has 14 residues. Trimming left V 5 bases short and J 1 base short, with 12 bases between. Treatment described: approximately 11-day PBMC culture with coronavirus spike peptide pools or control peptides (ViraFEST assay). Fresh IL-2 medium was used to replace half of the medium on days 3 and 7. This chain connects TRBV20-1 to TRBJ1-5; weak D call: TRBD1 (6 bases). This specimen consisted of CD4+ T cells from blood, cultured in vitro, obtained before SARS-CoV-2 vaccination. The TCR was taken from a human donor who had recovered from COVID-19. The CDR3 here is CSAGQGTSNQPQHF. The CDR3, as DNA: TGCAGTGCTGGCCAAGGGACAAGCAATCAGCCCCAGCATTTT.